This T cell receptor beta chain was sequenced for a study of T cell repertoires in aging, cancer and after chemotherapy. Study-wide background: Paired samples before and after chemotherapy came from glioblastoma patients receiving temozolomide-based therapy. About 9 million TCR reads made up the full dataset.

Study results and caveats: Rebound thymic output was suggested by rising median generation probability during chemotherapy in each cancer cohort. Compared with age-matched healthy donors, untreated hematological or solid cancer patients showed higher blood TCR clonality.

There are 13 residues in the CDR3. The germline V and J ends were trimmed by 4 bases and 2 bases, with 9 bases remaining between them. Germline CDR1 MNHNY, CDR2 SVGAGI (reference sequence). Amplification of TCR beta used genomic DNA extracted from peripheral blood. This clonotype ranks as medium-sized (0.01 to 0.1%). The antigen remains undetermined. Multiplex touch-down PCR with TRB-A/B primers amplified rearranged V-D-J TRB sequences. Each CDR3 protein is one row after TCRdb ran MiXCR on the multiplex PCR reads. This table has about 1,600 distinct CDR3 sequences, 20% to 30% appearing once. The source is a human donor with a solid tumor. The V gene is TRBV6-6, the J gene TRBJ2-7; tentative D call: TRBD2 (6 bases). The specimen sequenced was blood. DNA for the CDR3: TGTGCCAGCAGTTCGGGGGTGCCCTACGAGCAGTACTTC. Its protein is CASSSGVPYEQYF.